This entry lists 18 T cell receptor beta chains sequenced from one sample in a study of CD8 T cells in ankylosing spondylitis. TCRdb re-derived calls from the 5' RACE reads in MiXCR, one entry per CDR3 protein. The data show 200,000 or so distinct CDR3 sequences, with under 15% seen just once and 8% to 13% held by the top ten. The sequenced sample consisted of blood, either unsorted or a sorted T cell fraction (not recorded which). The receptors here all came from a female donor with ankylosing spondylitis or in good health (not recorded which).

This clonotype has at least ten counts. V usage is TRBV5-1 and J usage is TRBJ1-1; D is unclear. V was clipped by 7 bases and J by 0 bases, with 7 bases between them. Germline CDR1 reads SGHRS; CDR2 reads YFSETQ. The CDR3 covers 12 residues. Here the CDR3 reads CASRTMNTEAFF. The CDR3 region has the DNA TGCGCCAGCCGCACTATGAACACTGAAGCTTTCTTT.

This rearrangement joins TRBV5-5 to TRBJ2-7; D might be TRBD1 or TRBD2, each matching 5 bases. V shed 4 bases and J shed 5 bases, with 16 bases lying between them. The CDR3 runs to 14 residues. Germline V lookup: CDR1 SGHKS, CDR2 YYEKEE (reference sequence). CDR3 bases: TGTGCCAGCAGCGATATGGGGGTTCCGGACGAGCAGTACTTC. It codes for CASSDMGVPDEQYF.

This chain links TRBV11-2 with TRBJ1-2; the match to TRBD1 covers 7 bases. V was pared by 5 bases and J by 0 bases, with 9 bases of the junction left unmatched. The CDR3 covers 16 residues. Germline V CDR1 and CDR2: SGHAT, FQNNGV. The CDR3 here is CASSPGQTYANYGYTF. In DNA form, the CDR3 reads TGTGCCAGCAGCCCGGGACAGACATACGCTAACTATGGCTACACCTTC.

Concerning this clonotype itself: Being one base from a much bigger clone, this may be a read error. The chain employs TRBV4-2 and TRBJ2-3; D unclear. Matching the DNA end better, TRBJ1-5 makes the J call doubtful. CDR3 length: 14 amino acids. Germline loops: CDR1 LGHNA, CDR2 YNFKEQ. DNA of the CDR3: TGTGCCAGCAGCCAAGAAGCGGGAACAGATACGCAGCATTTT. Amino acids: CASSQEAGTDTQHF.

This clonotype has a count of ten or more. This chain uses TRBV7-2 with TRBJ2-1, with D perhaps TRBD2 (5 bases). The CDR3 consists of 16 residues. Germline V lookup: CDR1 SGHTA, CDR2 FQGNSA. The germline V and J ends were trimmed by 0 bases and 0 bases, with 9 bases remaining between them. CDR3 nucleotide sequence: TGTGCCAGCAGCTTAGCGAGACTACACTCCTACAATGAGCAGTTCTTC. Translating gives CASSLARLHSYNEQFF.

This clonotype has at least ten counts. This sequence joins TRBV28 and TRBJ1-5, with D tentatively TRBD1 (6 bases). The CDR3 is made up of 14 amino acids. The germline V gene has CDR1 MDHEN and CDR2 SYDVKM. V shed 5 bases and J shed 8 bases, with 16 bases lying between them. This chain's CDR3 is CASSPGHLGEPQHF. The CDR3 DNA reads as TGTGCCAGCAGTCCGGGACACCTAGGGGAGCCCCAGCATTTT. Complete variable domain (other parts from reference TRBV28 and TRBJ1-5): DVKVTQSSRYLVKRTGEKVFLECVQDMDHENMFWYRQDPGLGLRLIYFSYDVKMKEKGDIPEGYSVSREKKERFSLILESASTNQTSMYLCASSPGHLGEPQHFGDGTRLSIL.

Notes on this clonotype: This may stem from a read error, because a much larger clone lies one nucleotide away. This chain links TRBV12-3 or TRBV12-4 with TRBJ1-2; no reliable D call. The CDR3 runs to 13 residues. The CDR3 reads CASSLGLLYGYPF. CDR3 nucleotide sequence: TGTGCCAGCAGTTTAGGGTTGTTATATGGCTACCCCTTC.

This clonotype was observed a few times. The chain employs TRBV7-9 and TRBJ2-4, with D perhaps matching TRBD1 (6 bases). The CDR3 has 16 amino acids. Germline-derived CDR1 and CDR2 are SEHNR and FQNEAQ (reference sequence). V was shortened by 3 bases and J by 3 bases, with 15 bases between the two germline ends. This CDR3 reads CASSLGVGQFKNIQYF. CDR3 DNA: TGTGCCAGCAGCTTGGGGGTCGGACAGTTCAAAAACATTCAGTACTTC.

This clonotype has at least ten counts. This sequence joins TRBV5-1 and TRBJ2-2; 8 bases line up with TRBD1. This CDR3 is built from 16 residues. V lost 0 bases and J lost 0; bases outside the gene matches: 1. Germline-derived CDR1 and CDR2 are SGHRS and YFSETQ. CDR3 bases: TGCGCCAGCAGCTTGGACAGGGGGGCGAACACCGGGGAGCTGTTTTTT. This encodes CASSLDRGANTGELFF. Using reference TRBV5-1 and TRBJ2-2 for the parts outside the CDR3, the full variable domain is KAGVTQTPRYLIKTRGQQVTLSCSPISGHRSVSWYQQTPGQGLQFLFEYFSETQRNKGNFPGRFSGRQFSNSRSEMNVSTLELGDSALYLCASSLDRGANTGELFFGEGSRLTVL.

The chain is built from TRBV19 and TRBJ2-7; D assignment may be TRBD1 or TRBD2 (5 bases each). CDR1 and CDR2 from the germline V gene are LNHDA and SQIVND (reference sequence). This CDR3 is built from 14 residues. Deletions cut 9 bases from V and 6 bases from J, with 21 bases between. CDR3 coding DNA: TGTGCCAGCCGGGTGAGGGGTTCGGTCGGCGAGCAGTACTTC. It codes for CASRVRGSVGEQYF.

Many counts were recorded for this clonotype. The chain joins TRBV6-2 or TRBV6-3 to TRBJ1-5; tentative D call: TRBD1 (6 bases). V shed 5 bases and J shed 6 bases, with 11 bases lying between them. Germline loops: CDR1 MNHEY, CDR2 SVGEGT. The CDR3 runs 13 residues. For the CDR3, the DNA is TGTGCCAGCAGTCTAACAGGGACTCAGCCCCAGCATTTT. Translation: CASSLTGTQPQHF.

As concerns this clonotype: This clone may be a read error of a much larger clone one base away. This rearrangement joins TRBV12-3 or TRBV12-4 to TRBJ2-5; 7 bases line up with TRBD1. V lost 6 bases to trimming and J lost 7 bases; unmatched junction nucleotides: 14. This CDR3 is built from 15 residues. In DNA, the CDR3 is TGTGCCAGCAGAAAATCCGGGACAGAAGAAGGGACCCAGTACTTC. Protein: CASRKSGTEEGTQYF.

As to this clonotype: A much larger clone lies a single base off, so this may be a read error. Here the CDR3 reads CASGIPEPVFF. The CDR3 nucleotides read TGTGCCAGCGGAATACCTGAGCCAGTTTTCTTT. The chain combines TRBV12-3 or TRBV12-4 with TRBJ1-1; D unresolved. Trimming removed 8 bases from V and 13 bases from J, with 17 bases in between. This CDR3 has 11 amino acids.

The rearrangement uses TRBV29-1 and TRBJ2-2, with 10 bases lining up with TRBD2. Germline trimming cut 7 bases from V and 7 bases from J; bases unmatched to any gene: 6. The CDR3 runs to 13 residues. CDR1 and CDR2 from the germline V gene are SQVTM and ANQGSEA. The CDR3 region is CSGLAGGGGELFF. The DNA for the CDR3 is TGCAGCGGATTAGCGGGGGGAGGCGGGGAGCTGTTTTTT.

This clonotype was observed a few times. The chain combines TRBV12-3 or TRBV12-4 with TRBJ2-7; TRBD2 matches 14 bases. V trimming: 5 bases; J trimming: 5 bases; junction bases outside the gene matches: 8. The CDR3 is made up of 16 amino acids. The CDR3 sequence: CASSRPGLAGVHEQYF. The CDR3 coding sequence is TGTGCCAGCAGTCGCCCGGGACTAGCGGGAGTACACGAGCAGTACTTC.

This clonotype was recorded once. Just one base apart from a much larger clone, this may be a read error. V usage is TRBV11-2 and J usage is TRBJ2-7, with TRBD2 matching 11 bases. The CDR3 contains 18 residues. Germline-derived CDR1 and CDR2 are SGHAT and FQNNGV. CDR3 protein: CASSSHRLAGRRAYGQYF. Here the CDR3 DNA reads TGTGCCAGCAGCTCCCACCGACTAGCGGGAAGGAGAGCTTACGGGCAGTACTTC.

The sample holds many counts of this clonotype. This chain's CDR3 is CASSSRASSYNEQFF. In DNA, the CDR3 is TGTGCCAGCAGCTCTAGGGCGAGCTCCTACAATGAGCAGTTCTTC. The chain is built from TRBV11-3 and TRBJ2-1, with no clear D. Per germline, CDR1 SGHNT and CDR2 YENEEA. The germline V and J ends were trimmed by 4 bases and 0 bases, with 10 bases remaining between them. The CDR3 totals 15 residues.

This clonotype was found many times. V gene TRBV9 combines with J gene TRBJ2-7; no firm D call. Germline CDR1 reads SGDLS; CDR2 reads YYNGEE. The CDR3 runs 13 residues. With 4 bases removed from V and 5 bases from J, the gap between germline ends came to 13 bases. CDR3 region: CASSPRYSDEQYF. CDR3 DNA: TGTGCCAGCAGCCCCCGATACAGCGACGAGCAGTACTTC.